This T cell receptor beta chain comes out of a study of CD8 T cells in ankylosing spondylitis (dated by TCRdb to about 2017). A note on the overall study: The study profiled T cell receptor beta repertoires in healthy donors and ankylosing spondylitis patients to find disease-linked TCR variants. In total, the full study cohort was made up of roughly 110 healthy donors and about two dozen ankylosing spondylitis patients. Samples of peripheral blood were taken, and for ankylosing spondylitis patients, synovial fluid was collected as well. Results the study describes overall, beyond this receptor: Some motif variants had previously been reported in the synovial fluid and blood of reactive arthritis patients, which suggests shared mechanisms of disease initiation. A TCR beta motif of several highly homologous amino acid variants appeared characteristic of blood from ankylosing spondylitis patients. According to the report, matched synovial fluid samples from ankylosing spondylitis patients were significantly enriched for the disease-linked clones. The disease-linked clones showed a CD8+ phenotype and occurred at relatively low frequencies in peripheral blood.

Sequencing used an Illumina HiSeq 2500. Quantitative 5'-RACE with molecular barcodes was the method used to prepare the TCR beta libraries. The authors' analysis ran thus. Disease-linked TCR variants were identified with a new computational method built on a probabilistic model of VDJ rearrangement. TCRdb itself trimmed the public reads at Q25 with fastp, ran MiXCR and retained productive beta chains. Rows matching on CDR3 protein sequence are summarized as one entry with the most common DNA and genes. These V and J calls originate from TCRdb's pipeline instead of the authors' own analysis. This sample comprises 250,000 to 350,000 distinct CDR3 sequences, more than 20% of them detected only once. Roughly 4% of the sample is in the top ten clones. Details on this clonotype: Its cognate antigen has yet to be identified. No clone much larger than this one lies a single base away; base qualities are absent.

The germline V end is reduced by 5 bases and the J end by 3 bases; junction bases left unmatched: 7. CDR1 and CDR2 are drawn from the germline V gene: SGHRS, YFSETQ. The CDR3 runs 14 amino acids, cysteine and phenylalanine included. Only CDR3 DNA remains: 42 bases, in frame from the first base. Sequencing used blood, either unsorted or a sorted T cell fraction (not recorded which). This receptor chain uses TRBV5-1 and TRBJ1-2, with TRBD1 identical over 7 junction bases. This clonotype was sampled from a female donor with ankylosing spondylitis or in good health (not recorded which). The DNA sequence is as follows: TGCGCCAGCAGTTATAGGGGGCTGGACTATGGCTACACCTTC. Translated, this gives CASSYRGLDYGYTF.